This entry lists 32 T cell receptor beta chains sequenced from one sample in a study of blood T cell repertoires in COVID-19. Measured with immunoSEQ multiplex PCR; TCRdb has only the in-frame clones, and not every one. The repertoire holds 130,000 to 150,000 clones, with approximately 88% as singletons. Sequences were obtained from peripheral blood. Receptors originate from a woman aged 50 to 65 with acute or convalescent COVID-19.

The V call is TRBV5-1, the J call TRBJ2-3, with 9 bases fitting TRBD2. This CDR3 comprises 17 residues. Germline V gene sequence: CDR1 SGHRS, CDR2 YFSETQ. Losses at the gene ends were 3 bases for V and 1 base for J; bases not matched to a gene: 9. This CDR3 is CASSSDGLAPRTDTQYF. Here the CDR3 DNA reads TGCGCCAGCAGCTCAGACGGACTAGCGCCCCGCACAGATACGCAGTATTTT.

The chain employs TRBV29-1 and TRBJ2-3, with TRBD1 matching over 10 bases. Trimming removed 6 bases from V and 2 bases from J; junction bases left unmatched: 2. Germline V gene data show CDR1 as SQVTM and CDR2 as ANQGSEA. The CDR3 extends over 13 amino acids. The DNA for the CDR3 is TGCAGCGTGGACAGGGGGAACACAGATACGCAGTATTTT. This translates into CSVDRGNTDTQYF.

Turning to this clone: The same CDR3 also results from other DNA sequences found in this sample. The V gene is TRBV30, the J gene TRBJ1-6; 7 bases match TRBD1. CDR1 and CDR2 from the germline V gene are GTSNPN and SVGIG (reference sequence). Losses at the gene ends were 0 bases for V and 10 bases for J; bases not matched to a gene: 9. The CDR3 totals 15 residues. CDR3: CAWSVRGQGSSPLHF. DNA of the CDR3: TGTGCCTGGAGTGTAAGGGGGCAGGGGAGCTCACCCCTCCACTTT.

This rearrangement joins TRBV9 to TRBJ2-1; tentatively, D is TRBD1 (6 bases). Trimming took 0 bases from V and 8 from J, leaving 15 bases between them. CDR3 size: 15 residues. Per germline, CDR1 SGDLS and CDR2 YYNGEE. CDR3 residues: CASSVGYRVGDEQFF. CDR3 bases: TGTGCCAGCAGCGTAGGCTACAGGGTAGGGGATGAGCAGTTCTTC.

This chain joins TRBV5-1 and TRBJ2-1; 13 positions match TRBD2. V was clipped by 4 bases and J by 4 bases; unmatched bases: 2. There are 15 residues in the CDR3. CDR1 is SGHRS, CDR2 YFSETQ, per germline. For the CDR3, the DNA is TGCGCCAGCAGCGGGGGACTAGCGGGGTACAATGAGCAGTTCTTC. This codes for CASSGGLAGYNEQFF.

The chain joins TRBV7-3 to TRBJ2-3; 15 bases fit TRBD2. The CDR3 has 19 amino acids. After removal of 4 bases from V and 0 bases from J, the junction contained 8 bases not matched to a gene. Germline values: CDR1 SGHTA, CDR2 FQGTGA. CDR3 in amino acids: CASSSGLAGGLSSTDTQYF. CDR3 nucleotide sequence: TGTGCCAGCAGCTCCGGACTAGCGGGGGGGCTTTCTAGCACAGATACGCAGTATTTT.

The chain carries TRBV7-6 and TRBJ1-6; tentatively, D is TRBD1 (6 bases). The V end was cut by 5 bases, the J end by 7 bases, with 12 bases between. The CDR3 runs 14 residues. Germline CDR1 SGHVS, CDR2 FNYEAQ. The CDR3 spells CASSLDRSNSPLHF. The CDR3 DNA is TGTGCCAGCAGCCTTGACAGGTCGAATTCACCCCTCCACTTT. The complete variable domain, with remaining parts taken from reference TRBV7-6 and TRBJ1-6, reads GAGVSQSPRYKVTKRGQDVALRCDPISGHVSLYWYRQALGQGPEFLTYFNYEAQQDKSGLPNDRFSAERPEGSISTLTIQRTEQRDSAMYRCASSLDRSNSPLHFGNGTRLTVT.

This clone was picked up one time. The J gene is TRBJ2-5, the V gene TRBV7-2; unclear D gene. V shed 5 bases and J shed 5 bases, with 9 bases lying between them. The CDR3 sequence is 12 residues long. Germline V gene data show CDR1 as SGHTA and CDR2 as FQGNSA. The CDR3 bases are TGTGCCAGCAGCATGCTAGATGAGACCCAGTACTTC. Amino acids: CASSMLDETQYF.

V and J are TRBV18 and TRBJ1-3; the D gene is possibly TRBD1 (5 bases). The ends were cut back, 6 bases at V and 1 base at J, with 25 bases in the middle. Germline lookup yields CDR1 KGHSH and CDR2 LQKENI. The CDR3 is 19 residues long. CDR3 bases: TGTGCCAGCTCCCTCATGGGGCCGATCATCACCTCTTCTGGAAACACCATATATTTT. Protein: CASSLMGPIITSSGNTIYF.

This sequence joins TRBV5-1 and TRBJ1-6; D unclear. The CDR3 is 14 residues long. Germline assignment: CDR1 SGHRS and CDR2 YFSETQ. V lost 1 base, J lost 4 bases, and 6 bases lay in between. Here the CDR3 reads CASSLQYYNSPLHF. CDR3 DNA: TGCGCCAGCAGCTTGCAGTATTATAATTCACCCCTCCACTTT.

The V call is TRBV6-5, the J call TRBJ1-5, with D perhaps TRBD1 (6 bases). The CDR3 loop spans 15 amino acids. From germline, CDR1 is MNHEY and CDR2 SVGAGI. Trimming stripped 2 bases from V and 4 bases from J, with 12 bases between. The CDR3 nucleotides are TGTGCCAGCAGTTACACAGGACAGTTAAATCAGCCCCAGCATTTT. Translation gives CASSYTGQLNQPQHF.

This clone was recorded only once. The J gene is TRBJ2-3, the V gene TRBV6-6; 7 nucleotides match TRBD1. J gave up 4 bases and V 4 bases, and 11 bases lay outside the gene matches. The CDR3 consists of 16 residues. CDR1 is MNHNY, CDR2 SVGAGI, per germline (reference sequence). For the CDR3, the DNA is TGTGCCAGCAGTTTTAAATCAGGGGGTGTAGCAGATACGCAGTATTTT. Its protein is CASSFKSGGVADTQYF.

The count of this clone is one. This sequence joins TRBV19 and TRBJ1-3, with 9 bases fitting TRBD1. Germline V gives CDR1 LNHDA, CDR2 SQIVND (reference sequence). V lost 6 bases to trimming and J lost 8 bases; unmatched junction nucleotides: 11. CDR3 size: 15 residues. The CDR3 sequence is CASSEGQGIVDTIYF. In DNA form, the CDR3 reads TGTGCCAGTAGCGAAGGACAGGGGATAGTAGACACCATATATTTT.

The chain is built from TRBV12-3 or TRBV12-4 and TRBJ2-7; 8 nucleotides line up with TRBD1. The CDR3 is 13 amino acids. The V gene end was trimmed by 6 bases and the J gene end by 1 base; junction bases not matched to a gene: 2. The CDR3 region is CASSGDRSYEQYF. The CDR3 coding sequence is TGTGCCAGCAGCGGGGACAGGTCCTACGAGCAGTACTTC.

The rearrangement joins TRBV27 to TRBJ2-6, with a possible D match to TRBD2 (6 bases). Per the germline V gene, CDR1 is MNHEY and CDR2 is SMNVEV (reference sequence). This CDR3 is built from 19 residues. V was shortened by 6 bases and J by 0 bases, with 21 bases between the two germline ends. CDR3: CASSLWGVGLYSGANVLTF. Here the CDR3 DNA reads TGTGCCAGCAGCCTGTGGGGGGTGGGGTTGTACTCTGGGGCCAACGTCCTGACTTTC.

The DNA of the CDR3 is TGTGCCAGCAGCTTGGCTTTACAGGGCCGCTATGGCTACACCTTC. Translating it yields CASSLALQGRYGYTF. The chain employs TRBV5-6 and TRBJ1-2; possibly TRBD1 for D (6 bases). This CDR3 is 15 amino acids long. Between the trimmed V and J ends, which lost 0 bases and 4 bases, there was a span of 13 bases. Germline-derived CDR1 and CDR2 are SGHDT and YYEEEE.

The V gene is TRBV25-1, the J gene TRBJ2-5; D is undetermined. The germline gives CDR1 MGHDK, CDR2 SYGVNS. This CDR3 has 10 residues. The V end was cut by 6 bases, the J end by 4 bases, with 3 bases between. CDR3 in amino acids: CASSGETQYF. The CDR3 coding sequence is TGTGCCAGCAGCGGAGAGACCCAGTACTTC.

The chain uses TRBV5-1 and TRBJ2-5; D not resolved. The CDR3 runs to 16 residues. Trimming took off 0 bases at V and 1 base at J, with 13 bases between the two ends. Germline loops: CDR1 SGHRS, CDR2 YFSETQ. In DNA form, the CDR3 reads TGCGCCAGCAGCTTGGTCTTAGGAAGGAGCCAAGAGACCCAGTACTTC. The encoded protein is CASSLVLGRSQETQYF.

The V and J genes are TRBV7-8 and TRBJ2-6; D gene unclear. CDR3 length: 16 amino acids. Germline V CDR1 and CDR2: SGHVS, FQNEAQ. With 1 base removed from V and 0 bases from J, the gap between germline ends came to 7 bases. As DNA, the CDR3 is TGTGCCAGCAGCTTAGTAGAATTCTCTGGGGCCAACGTCCTGACTTTC. Amino acid sequence: CASSLVEFSGANVLTF.

The V call is TRBV13, the J call TRBJ2-7; the D gene is possibly TRBD1 (6 bases). The germline CDR1 and CDR2 sequences are PRHDT and FYEKMQ (reference sequence). Trimming shortened V by 5 bases and J by 0 bases, and 14 bases separated the two germline ends. The CDR3 runs 15 residues. The CDR3 region is CASSPVRGSSYEQYF. The DNA for the CDR3 is TGTGCCAGCAGCCCCGTTAGGGGGAGCTCCTACGAGCAGTACTTC.

This chain links TRBV6-5 with TRBJ1-2; D may be TRBD1 (5 bases). The V end lost 7 bases, the J end lost 7 bases, and 10 bases lay between the germline ends. Germline values: CDR1 MNHEY, CDR2 SVGAGI. CDR3 length: 11 amino acids. The CDR3 sequence is CASNGGGGYTF. The CDR3 DNA reads TGTGCCAGCAACGGCGGGGGTGGCTACACCTTC.

The CDR3 reads CASSLMRDRRPQKLFF. The CDR3 DNA reads TGTGCCAGCAGCCTGATGCGGGACAGGAGACCCCAAAAACTGTTTTTT. The J gene is TRBJ1-4, the V gene TRBV14; 8 bases align to TRBD1. The CDR3 totals 16 residues. Unmatched junction bases numbered 13, after V lost 4 bases and J lost 9 bases. Germline V gene data show CDR1 as SGHDN and CDR2 as FVKESK.

The genes are TRBV25-1 and TRBJ2-2, with 8 bases that match TRBD1. Losses at the gene ends were 5 bases for V and 5 bases for J; bases not matched to a gene: 10. The germline gives CDR1 MGHDK, CDR2 SYGVNS. CDR3 size: 16 residues. The CDR3 is CASSSQATGATGELFF. DNA for the CDR3: TGTGCCAGCAGTTCCCAAGCGACAGGGGCTACCGGGGAGCTGTTTTTT.

To note about this clone: As the CDR3 is not closed by the conserved phenylalanine or tryptophan, this likely results from a read error. The limits of the CDR3 on the DNA are not certain, so only TCRdb's listed CDR3 is given. This chain joins TRBV3-1 (or the pseudogene TRBV3-2) and TRBJ1-2; the table gives TRBD1 as D, unverified against the DNA. The CDR3 spans 13 residues, counting both ends. The V gene's germline CDR1 is LGHDT and CDR2 YNNKEL (reference sequence). CDR3 region: CASSQEFRTGVIV.

The chain uses TRBV19 and TRBJ1-5; D not certain. Trimming stripped 7 bases from V and 1 base from J, with 14 bases between. The CDR3 consists of 15 residues. Per the germline V gene, CDR1 is LNHDA and CDR2 is SQIVND (reference sequence). For the CDR3, the DNA is TGTGCCAGTATAGCCGGCAGTCGGAGCAATCAGCCCCAGCATTTT. It encodes CASIAGSRSNQPQHF.

This chain joins TRBV19 and TRBJ1-1; maybe TRBD1 (6 bases). Trimming pared 6 bases from V and 1 base from J, leaving 18 bases between. This CDR3 has 16 residues. Germline V CDR1 and CDR2: LNHDA, SQIVND (reference sequence). The CDR3 DNA follows: TGTGCCAGTAGCCCGTATGGGAGGGGGGGGAACACTGAAGCTTTCTTT. Its protein product is CASSPYGRGGNTEAFF.

The genes are TRBV19 and TRBJ2-7; TRBD1 agrees at 8 bases. V shed 5 bases, J shed 4 bases, and the junction held 10 bases outside the gene matches. The CDR3 is 15 residues long. Germline CDR1 LNHDA, CDR2 SQIVND (reference sequence). The CDR3 DNA follows: TGTGCCAGTAGTCCCAGCAGGGGGCGGCCATACGAGCAGTACTTC. It translates to CASSPSRGRPYEQYF.

The V call is TRBV15, the J call TRBJ2-1; TRBD2 aligns across 15 bases. V shed 8 bases and J 1 base; nucleotides not matched to a gene: 3. The CDR3 is made up of 16 amino acids. The germline CDR1 and CDR2 sequences are LNHNV and YYDKDF (reference sequence). Here the CDR3 reads CATGLAGGPSYNEQFF. The DNA for the CDR3 is TGTGCCACCGGACTAGCGGGGGGGCCTTCCTACAATGAGCAGTTCTTC.

This clone was counted once. The chain joins TRBV4-1 to TRBJ2-5; TRBD1 might be the D (6 bases). CDR1 and CDR2 from the germline V gene are MGHRA and YSYEKL. The ends were cut back, 1 base at V and 4 bases at J, with 13 bases in the middle. CDR3 size: 15 residues. The CDR3 nucleotides are TGCGCCAGCAGCCAAGGGTACAGGGAGAGAGAGACCCAGTACTTC. Its protein is CASSQGYRERETQYF.

The rearrangement uses TRBV6-6 and TRBJ2-6; D gene uncertain. This CDR3 spans 15 amino acids. Trimming left V 6 bases short and J 0 bases short, with 9 bases between. The V gene's germline CDR1 is MNHNY and CDR2 SVGAGI (reference sequence). CDR3 coding DNA: TGTGCCAGCAGCCCCCGCGGCTCTGGGGCCAACGTCCTGACTTTC. Protein product: CASSPRGSGANVLTF.

The rearrangement links TRBV10-1 to TRBJ2-3, with D possibly matching TRBD1 (7 bases). Trimming left V 2 bases short and J 7 bases short, with 16 bases between. This CDR3 has 15 residues. The germline gives CDR1 WNHNN, CDR2 SYGVQD (reference sequence). CDR3 sequence reads: CASSEMTRGVYTQYF. The CDR3 region has the DNA TGCGCCAGCAGTGAGATGACCAGGGGGGTGTATACGCAGTATTTT.

The chain links TRBV15 to TRBJ2-3, with 15 bases aligning to TRBD2. The CDR3 is 18 amino acids. Germline CDR1 and CDR2: LNHNV and YYDKDF (reference sequence). V shed 4 bases, J shed 1 base, and the junction held 6 bases outside the gene matches. Here the CDR3 reads CATSTGLAGGRGTDTQYF. As DNA, the CDR3 is TGTGCCACCAGCACGGGACTAGCGGGGGGCCGGGGCACAGATACGCAGTATTTT.